These T cell receptor beta chains were read from a single sample in a study of CD8 T cells in ankylosing spondylitis. TCRdb re-analysed the 5' RACE reads in MiXCR, keeping a single row per CDR3 protein. The table shows about 240,000 distinct CDR3 sequences, with 24% occurring only once. The sequenced sample was blood, either unsorted or a sorted T cell fraction (not recorded which). Every receptor here comes from a male donor with ankylosing spondylitis or in good health (not recorded which). Each CDR3 is given with its conserved first and last residue. D genes are given only for firm matches. A clone size is listed for some rows: how often the clone was seen (once, few, many), or a class if it is expanded.

TGCAGTGCTAGATCAGGGGACTACGAGGGCTACACCTTC,CSARSGDYEGYTF,many,TRBJ1-2,TRBV20-1,-
TGTGCCAGCACCCCCCCTGGCCGCGGGGGGGCTGCAGATACGCAGTATTTT,CASTPPGRGGAADTQYF,-,TRBJ2-3,TRBV12-3/TRBV12-4,TRBD2
TGTGCCTGGAGTTCCCGGGACAGGGGCTACAATGAGCAGTTCTTC,CAWSSRDRGYNEQFF,few,TRBJ2-1,TRBV30,TRBD1
TGCAGTGCTAAACGTGACAGGGACAATCAGCCCCAGCATTTT,CSAKRDRDNQPQHF,few,TRBJ1-5,TRBV20-1,TRBD1
TGCAGTGCTTTTCGGCTAGGGGTCAATGAGCAGTTCTTC,CSAFRLGVNEQFF,many,TRBJ2-1,TRBV20-1,-
TGTGCCAGCAGTCCCGGACAGGGGGCTGTGGAGCAGTACTTC,CASSPGQGAVEQYF,-,TRBJ2-7,TRBV12-3/TRBV12-4,TRBD1
TGCAGCGCCGCGGCAGGAACCTACGAGCAGTACTTC,CSAAAGTYEQYF,-,TRBJ2-7,TRBV29-1,-
TGTGCCAGCAGCTTAGGACCGACGGCCGCGAACACCGGGGAGCTGTTTTTT,CASSLGPTAANTGELFF,-,TRBJ2-2,TRBV7-2,-
TGTGCCAGCAGCCCAAACTCTGGCTCTGAGGCCAACGTCCTGACTTTC,CASSPNSGSEANVLTF,few,TRBJ2-6,TRBV4-2,-
TGTGCCAGCAGCCGAGGACAGGGGGCCGGCTTAAGGTTCTTC,CASSRGQGAGLRFF,many,TRBJ2-1,TRBV12-3/TRBV12-4,TRBD1
TGCGCCAGCACCGGACTAGCGGGGTACAATGAGCAGTTCTTC,CASTGLAGYNEQFF,many,TRBJ2-1,TRBV12-3/TRBV12-4,TRBD2
TGCAGTGCTAATCAACCGACAGCGTCCTCCACAGATACGCAGTATTTT,CSANQPTASSTDTQYF,-,TRBJ2-3,TRBV20-1,-
TGTGCCAGCAGTTTTAGGCTACCCACAGATACGCAGTATTTT,CASSFRLPTDTQYF,many,TRBJ2-3,TRBV12-3/TRBV12-4,-
TGCGCCAGCAGCACGGGGGGGGCCTTTTCCCCCCAAAACATTCAGTACTTC,CASSTGGAFSPQNIQYF,many,TRBJ2-4,TRBV4-1,TRBD2
TGTGCCACCAGTGATTCCACCCAGGGGGGGGGGAATGAGCAGTTCTTC,CATSDSTQGGGNEQFF,few,TRBJ2-1,TRBV24-1,-
TGTGCCAGCAGTTACGGGGAGACTCAAGAAGCTTTCTTT,CASSYGETQEAFF,few,TRBJ1-1,TRBV6-5,-
TGTGCCAGCAGCTTAGACGGGACGAAAGAAGAGACCCAGTACTTC,CASSLDGTKEETQYF,few,TRBJ2-5,TRBV7-9,-
TGTGCCAGCAGCTTAACTAGCGGGGGGCCAAAGTTCCAAGAGACCCAGTACTTC,CASSLTSGGPKFQETQYF,-,TRBJ2-5,TRBV7-3,TRBD2
TGTGCCACCAGTGATCTTAGCGGGGGGTACAATGAGCAGTTCTTC,CATSDLSGGYNEQFF,-,TRBJ2-1,TRBV24-1,TRBD2
TGCGCCAGCAGCTTGGGACTCACAGATACGCAGTATTTT,CASSLGLTDTQYF,many,TRBJ2-3,TRBV5-1,-
TGTGCCAGCAGCCGCTCCGGGACGGAACCCACCGAGCAGTACTTC,CASSRSGTEPTEQYF,-,TRBJ2-7,TRBV4-2,-
TGTGCCAGCAGCCGTCGCGGGAACTGGAACGGTGGGGAGCAGTTCTTC,CASSRRGNWNGGEQFF,-,TRBJ2-1,TRBV6-1,-
TGTGCCAGCAGCTTAGCGGTGCCTCAAGAGCAGTACTTC,CASSLAVPQEQYF,-,TRBJ2-7,TRBV7-2,-
TGCAGTGCTAGAGTGTCAGAGACCCAGTACTTC,CSARVSETQYF,-,TRBJ2-5,TRBV20-1,-
TGTGCCAGCAGTTCGTGGACTGAAGCTTTCTTT,CASSSWTEAFF,few,TRBJ1-1,TRBV12-3/TRBV12-4,-
TGCAGTGCTAGGTCCCCCAGGAGCGGGGTTACCCCCACAGATACGCAGTATTTT,CSARSPRSGVTPTDTQYF,-,TRBJ2-3,TRBV20-1,TRBD2
TGTGCCAGCAGCTTAGGAGGTGGTAGTCGGAGCTCCTACGAGCAGTACTTC,CASSLGGGSRSSYEQYF,many,TRBJ2-7,TRBV7-2,-
TGTGCCAGCAGCTTCCGGCAGGATGGCTACACCTTC,CASSFRQDGYTF,many,TRBJ1-2,TRBV7-9,-
TGTGCCAGCAGTGAGACAGGGCGCTTCAATGAGCAGTTCTTC,CASSETGRFNEQFF,many,TRBJ2-1,TRBV2,TRBD1
TGTGCCAGCAGCGTAGGGGTGGTGGGGGCTGAAGCTTTCTTT,CASSVGVVGAEAFF,many,TRBJ1-1,TRBV9,-
TGTGCCATCAGGGGGACTAGCATAGGAGAGACCCAGTACTTC,CAIRGTSIGETQYF,-,TRBJ2-5,TRBV10-3,TRBD2
TGTGCCAGCAGCGCAACCACAGATACGCAGTATTTT,CASSATTDTQYF,many,TRBJ2-3,TRBV7-6,-
TGCAGTGCTAGGCACGCTCAGGATCAGCCCCAGCATTTT,CSARHAQDQPQHF,many,TRBJ1-5,TRBV20-1,-
TGTGCCAGCAGTTTCCGGGGGCGGTGGAATGAAAAACTGTTTTTT,CASSFRGRWNEKLFF,many,TRBJ1-4,TRBV12-3/TRBV12-4,-
TGTGCCAGCAGTTTTGGCCCCGCGAGCACTGAAGCTTTCTTT,CASSFGPASTEAFF,-,TRBJ1-1,TRBV12-3/TRBV12-4,-
TGTGCCAGCAGTTTATCGCAGGGGAGGCAGCCCCAGCATTTT,CASSLSQGRQPQHF,many,TRBJ1-5,TRBV12-3/TRBV12-4,-
TGTGCCAGCAGCTTAGTCCCGGGGATGAACACTGAAGCTTTCTTT,CASSLVPGMNTEAFF,many,TRBJ1-1,TRBV7-2,-
TGTGCCAGCAGCTTAGCAGGGGATAGAGCCAAAAACATTCAGTACTTC,CASSLAGDRAKNIQYF,many,TRBJ2-4,TRBV7-9,-
TGTGCCAGCAGCGTAGATGAGGGAGGAGGCTCCTACAATGAGCAGTTCTTC,CASSVDEGGGSYNEQFF,many,TRBJ2-1,TRBV9,-
TGTGCCAGCAGATACCAGGGAAACACTGAAGCTTTCTTT,CASRYQGNTEAFF,few,TRBJ1-1,TRBV6-5,-
TGTGCCAGCAGTTTACGGCCCAGGGAGGGTGGCTACACCTTC,CASSLRPREGGYTF,many,TRBJ1-2,TRBV28,-
TGTGCCAGCAGCGCCCTCACAGATACGCAGTATTTT,CASSALTDTQYF,once,TRBJ2-3,TRBV7-3,-
TGCGCCAGCAGTCCGGGGGACTCATTGCCCTACGAGCAGTACTTC,CASSPGDSLPYEQYF,-,TRBJ2-7,TRBV10-2,-
TGTGCCAGCAGAACATGGGTCCCGAAGTCTGGGGCCAACGTCCTGACTTTC,CASRTWVPKSGANVLTF,few,TRBJ2-6,TRBV12-3/TRBV12-4,-
TGTGCCAGCAGCCAAGGTCCGGGGGATGAGCAGTTCTTC,CASSQGPGDEQFF,once,TRBJ2-1,TRBV3-1,-
TGCAGTGTTCGCGACAGGGGCACAGATACGCAGTATTTT,CSVRDRGTDTQYF,-,TRBJ2-3,TRBV20-1,TRBD1
TGTACCAGCAGTTCACATCTACCTGACAGGGGGACTACCTACGAGCAGTACTTC,CTSSSHLPDRGTTYEQYF,-,TRBJ2-7,TRBV12-3/TRBV12-4,TRBD1
TGCAGCGCCGCCCCGGGTCCGTCCTTC,CSAAPGPSF,few,TRBJ2-1,TRBV29-1,-
TGCAGTGCTAGAGGGGGGACAGGCCACACAGATACGCAGTATTTT,CSARGGTGHTDTQYF,many,TRBJ2-3,TRBV20-1,TRBD1
TGTGCCAGCAGTGATCAAGGGGTTGGGAACACTGAAGCTTTCTTT,CASSDQGVGNTEAFF,-,TRBJ1-1,TRBV2,-
TGCAGCGTTGTCGGGGACAGGAACACCGGGGAGCTGTTTTTT,CSVVGDRNTGELFF,many,TRBJ2-2,TRBV29-1,TRBD1
TGTGCCATCAGTGAGGGACAGGGAGGGGAGCAGTACTTC,CAISEGQGGEQYF,few,TRBJ2-7,TRBV10-3,-